A single sample gave rise to the 25 T cell receptor beta chains below, sequenced in a study of cytomegalovirus exposure and HLA in healthy donors. The PCR employed 60 Vbeta primers together with 13 Jbeta primers. Profiling relied on immunoSEQ multiplex PCR, and the TCRdb table lists in-frame clones only, not all of them. The sample has roughly 78,000 clones. Specimen: PBMCs. These receptors were obtained from a boy younger than 18 in good health and CMV-seronegative.

The chain uses TRBV7-9 and TRBJ1-4; 8 nucleotides agree with TRBD1. In germline, CDR1 is SEHNR, CDR2 FQNEAQ (reference sequence). With V trimmed by 5 bases and J by 5 bases, 13 bases remained unmatched. The CDR3 is 17 residues long. The CDR3 region is CASSAKTGTGPNEKLFF. For the CDR3, the DNA is TGTGCCAGCAGCGCAAAGACTGGGACAGGACCAAATGAAAAACTGTTTTTT.

This chain connects TRBV11-1 to TRBJ2-3; D is undetermined. V lost 1 base and J lost 2, with 4 bases in between. CDR3 length: 13 residues. Germline V gene data show CDR1 as SGHAT and CDR2 as FQDESV (reference sequence). CDR3 sequence reads: CASSLGYTDTQYF. Here the CDR3 DNA reads TGTGCCAGCAGCTTAGGTTACACAGATACGCAGTATTTT.

The gene calls are TRBV7-9 and TRBJ1-5, with no clear D. V lost 5 bases and J 0 bases, leaving 11 bases between the germline ends. Per germline, CDR1 SEHNR and CDR2 FQNEAQ (reference sequence). The CDR3 contains 15 residues. CDR3 nucleotide sequence: TGTGCCAGCAGCCCCGATGGGAGTAGCAATCAGCCCCAGCATTTT. It yields the protein CASSPDGSSNQPQHF.

The CDR3 DNA is TGCGCCAGCAGCCAAGGGTACGGCGGGCGCATTTACGAGCAGTACTTC. Translation gives CASSQGYGGRIYEQYF. The chain joins TRBV4-1 to TRBJ2-7; D perhaps matches TRBD2 (5 bases). The germline gives CDR1 MGHRA, CDR2 YSYEKL. Deletions cut 1 base from V and 4 bases from J, with 17 bases between. The CDR3 length is 16 residues.

This chain links TRBV30 with TRBJ2-6, with 10 bases aligning to TRBD1. With V trimmed by 5 bases and J by 2 bases, 3 bases remained unmatched. CDR1 and CDR2 (germline): GTSNPN, SVGIG (reference sequence). The CDR3 has 15 residues. DNA for the CDR3: TGTGCCTGGGGGACAGGGGTAGCTGGGGCCAACGTCCTGACTTTC. Its translation: CAWGTGVAGANVLTF.

This rearrangement joins TRBV5-1 to TRBJ2-2; no reliable D call. This CDR3 is 12 amino acids long. Germline values: CDR1 SGHRS, CDR2 YFSETQ. The V gene lost 4 bases and the J gene lost 3 bases, with 4 bases spanning the gap. This CDR3 is CASSPDTGELFF. For the CDR3, the DNA is TGCGCCAGCAGCCCGGACACCGGGGAGCTGTTTTTT. The whole variable domain, remainder taken from reference TRBV5-1 and TRBJ2-2, is KAGVTQTPRYLIKTRGQQVTLSCSPISGHRSVSWYQQTPGQGLQFLFEYFSETQRNKGNFPGRFSGRQFSNSRSEMNVSTLELGDSALYLCASSPDTGELFFGEGSRLTVL.

The V call is TRBV28, the J call TRBJ1-2; 7 bases are a match to TRBD1. This CDR3 comprises 18 residues. Per germline, CDR1 MDHEN and CDR2 SYDVKM. J gave up 0 bases and V 7 bases, and 17 bases lay outside the gene matches. The CDR3 sequence is CASTTTGTAYSTNYGYTF. CDR3 DNA sequence: TGTGCCAGCACCACGACCGGGACAGCGTACTCCACTAACTATGGCTACACCTTC.

The rearrangement uses TRBV5-1 and TRBJ1-4; 10 bases align to TRBD1. The germline V gene has CDR1 SGHRS and CDR2 YFSETQ. After removal of 4 bases from V and 7 bases from J, the junction contained 4 bases not matched to a gene. CDR3 length: 14 residues. The CDR3 loop is CASSVGQGVEKLFF. CDR3 bases: TGCGCCAGCAGCGTCGGACAGGGGGTTGAAAAACTGTTTTTT.

The chain is built from TRBV7-6 and TRBJ2-7, with 10 bases fitting TRBD2. V was clipped by 2 bases and J by 3 bases; unmatched bases: 1. This CDR3 has 14 amino acids. Germline V CDR1 and CDR2: SGHVS, FNYEAQ. CDR3: CASSLLAGVYEQYF. The CDR3 nucleotides read TGTGCCAGCAGCTTACTAGCGGGGGTCTACGAGCAGTACTTC.

The chain combines TRBV5-1 with TRBJ2-7; a weak D match, TRBD1 (5 bases). Germline lookup yields CDR1 SGHRS and CDR2 YFSETQ. The CDR3 consists of 15 residues. Trimming cost V 1 base and J 6 bases, with 17 bases left between them. CDR3 amino acids: CASSLNSGNDGEQYF. CDR3 sequence (DNA): TGCGCCAGCAGCTTGAACTCAGGGAACGACGGCGAGCAGTACTTC.

CDR3 region: CASSVSGDSDNEQFF. CDR3 bases: TGTGCCAGCAGCGTAAGCGGGGATTCCGACAATGAGCAGTTCTTC. The rearrangement links TRBV9 to TRBJ2-1, with 7 bases lining up with TRBD2. This CDR3 is built from 15 residues. V lost 1 base, J lost 5 bases, and 6 bases stayed unmatched. The germline V gene has CDR1 SGDLS and CDR2 YYNGEE.

The V call is TRBV6-1, the J call TRBJ1-2, with D maybe TRBD1 (5 bases). Germline CDR1 and CDR2: MNHNS and SASEGT. Trimming removed 7 bases at V and 8 bases at J, with 17 bases between. CDR3 length: 13 amino acids. CDR3 amino acids: CASTDSQGWGYTF. Here the CDR3 DNA reads TGTGCCAGCACCGATAGCCAGGGCTGGGGCTACACCTTC.

V usage is TRBV9 and J usage is TRBJ2-3; 8 bases are a match to TRBD1. Germline values: CDR1 SGDLS, CDR2 YYNGEE. This CDR3 is 14 amino acids long. Trimming took 3 bases from V and 0 from J; bases not matched to a gene: 0. This CDR3 reads CASSGTGSTDTQYF. DNA of the CDR3: TGTGCCAGCAGCGGGACAGGGAGCACAGATACGCAGTATTTT.

The chain carries TRBV5-1 and TRBJ2-4; 10 bases agree with TRBD1. The CDR3 length is 13 residues. V lost 5 bases and J lost 8; bases outside the gene matches: 4. CDR1 and CDR2 (germline): SGHRS, YFSETQ. The CDR3 DNA follows: TGCGCCAGCAGTGGGGACAGGGGAGACATTCAGTACTTC. It translates to CASSGDRGDIQYF.

The rearrangement joins TRBV5-4 to TRBJ1-1; D possibly corresponds to TRBD1 (5 bases). Trimming stripped 6 bases from V and 8 bases from J, with 20 bases between. Germline values: CDR1 SGHNT, CDR2 YYREEE (reference sequence). The CDR3 extends over 14 amino acids. CDR3 sequence reads: CASMLLTGEGEAFF. As DNA, the CDR3 is TGTGCCAGCATGCTATTGACGGGGGAGGGGGAAGCTTTCTTT.

The genes are TRBV18 and TRBJ1-2; D unclear. CDR3 length: 14 residues. Germline CDR1 reads KGHSH; CDR2 reads LQKENI. V lost 3 bases and J lost 4, with 12 bases in between. CDR3 coding DNA: TGTGCCAGCTCACCTGTTCAGGAATCCTATGGCTACACCTTC. Its protein product is CASSPVQESYGYTF.

The V and J genes are TRBV7-9 and TRBJ1-1, with unresolved D. The CDR3 spans 11 residues. V was pared by 4 bases and J by 11 bases, with 11 bases between. CDR1 is SEHNR, CDR2 FQNEAQ, per germline (reference sequence). This chain's CDR3 is CASSYASEAFF. The CDR3 coding sequence is TGTGCCAGCAGCTACGCTAGTGAGGCTTTCTTT. Full variable domain (missing parts from reference TRBV7-9 and TRBJ1-1): DTGVSQNPRHKITKRGQNVTFRCDPISEHNRLYWYRQTLGQGPEFLTYFQNEAQLEKSRLLSDRFSAERPKGSFSTLEIQRTEQGDSAMYLCASSYASEAFFGQGTRLTVV.

V gene TRBV27 combines with J gene TRBJ2-3, with TRBD2 matching over 15 bases. The CDR3 is made up of 16 amino acids. With V trimmed by 4 bases and J by 4 bases, 3 bases remained unmatched. CDR1 is MNHEY, CDR2 SMNVEV, per germline (reference sequence). CDR3 amino acids: CASSYGLAGGPDTQYF. The DNA of the CDR3 is TGTGCCAGCAGTTATGGACTAGCGGGGGGGCCAGATACGCAGTATTTT.

V gene TRBV4-1 combines with J gene TRBJ2-1; 10 nucleotides agree with TRBD1. Germline CDR1 reads MGHRA; CDR2 reads YSYEKL. Trimming removed 1 base from V and 0 bases from J; junction bases left unmatched: 0. The CDR3 consists of 16 residues. The CDR3 sequence is CASSQGTGGSYNEQFF. The CDR3 DNA reads as TGCGCCAGCAGCCAAGGGACAGGGGGCTCCTACAATGAGCAGTTCTTC.

The chain has TRBV7-9 and TRBJ1-1; 7 nucleotides match TRBD1. Germline V CDR1 and CDR2: SEHNR, FQNEAQ (reference sequence). Germline trimming cut 2 bases from V and 7 bases from J; bases unmatched to any gene: 1. The CDR3 consists of 12 residues. CDR3 coding DNA: TGTGCCAGCAGCTTAAGGGGGCGTGAAGCTTTCTTT. Translated: CASSLRGREAFF.

Note on this clone: An end of the junction differs from the germline gene, which may be a read error. This chain connects TRBV18 to TRBJ1-3; tentatively, D is TRBD1 (5 bases). CDR3 length: 14 amino acids. CDR1 is KGHSH, CDR2 LQKENI, per germline. The CDR3: CASSARDSGNNIYF. CDR3 in DNA: TGTGCCAGCTCGGCACGGGACTCTGGAAACAACATATATTTT.

The chain links TRBV5-4 to TRBJ2-7; 11 positions agree with TRBD1. V gave up 4 bases and J gave up 7 bases; unmatched junction bases: 13. Germline lookup yields CDR1 SGHNT and CDR2 YYREEE (reference sequence). The CDR3 runs to 16 residues. The CDR3 reads CASSLGQGAPVREQYF. CDR3 DNA: TGTGCCAGCAGCCTCGGACAGGGGGCCCCTGTACGGGAGCAGTACTTC. Filled out from reference TRBV5-4 and TRBJ2-7, the complete variable domain reads ETGVTQSPTHLIKTRGQQVTLRCSSQSGHNTVSWYQQALGQGPQFIFQYYREEENGRGNFPPRFSGLQFPNYSSELNVNALELDDSALYLCASSLGQGAPVREQYFGPGTRLTVT.

V gene TRBV14 combines with J gene TRBJ2-6; D not resolved. V was shortened by 4 bases and J by 0 bases, with 7 bases between the two germline ends. Germline-derived CDR1 and CDR2 are SGHDN and FVKESK. The CDR3 length is 15 residues. CDR3 coding DNA: TGTGCCAGCAGCCCCCCAAACTCTGGGGCCAACGTCCTGACTTTC. This sequence encodes CASSPPNSGANVLTF.

V usage is TRBV7-9 and J usage is TRBJ1-2; 9 bases are a match to TRBD1. Germline loops: CDR1 SEHNR, CDR2 FQNEAQ (reference sequence). This CDR3 is 18 amino acids long. V lost 4 bases to trimming and J lost 2 bases; unmatched junction nucleotides: 14. CDR3 coding DNA: TGTGCCAGCAGCTGGACAGGGGTCTTATCTATCTCCAACTATGGCTACACCTTC. Amino acids: CASSWTGVLSISNYGYTF.

The CDR3 is CASSPPDRGLGTEAFF. The DNA for the CDR3 is TGTGCCAGCAGCCCTCCAGACAGGGGGCTTGGGACTGAAGCTTTCTTT. V is TRBV5-5 and J is TRBJ1-1, with 10 bases fitting TRBD1. Germline lookup yields CDR1 SGHKS and CDR2 YYEKEE (reference sequence). This CDR3 comprises 16 residues. Germline trimming cut 4 bases from V and 5 bases from J; bases unmatched to any gene: 11.